This passage covers 19 T cell receptor beta chains from one sample sequenced in a study of human T cells and chemical hapten exposure. Time point given: pre-sensitization, week 0. Treatment defined: therapeutic diphenylcyclopropenone sensitization with weekly scalp DPC. TCRdb redid the calling of the RACE reads with MiXCR, one entry per CDR3 protein. The sample holds under 50,000 distinct CDR3 sequences, around 7.6% seen once. Sequencing used whole blood, obtained in connection with sensitization to the hapten diphenylcyclopropenone (DPC). The receptors shown here come from a woman aged 45-59 years with alopecia areata. Some clones in this sample may be carry-over from other donors' samples.

This clonotype was recorded at least ten times. The chain couples TRBV5-1 to TRBJ2-3, with D uncertain. CDR1 and CDR2 (germline): SGHRS, YFSETQ. The V and J ends lost 1 base and 4 bases respectively, with 7 bases between them. This CDR3 has 13 residues. The CDR3 bases are TGCGCCAGCAGCTTGTCGTATGCAGATACGCAGTATTTT. It encodes CASSLSYADTQYF. Full variable domain (missing parts from reference TRBV5-1 and TRBJ2-3): KAGVTQTPRYLIKTRGQQVTLSCSPISGHRSVSWYQQTPGQGLQFLFEYFSETQRNKGNFPGRFSGRQFSNSRSEMNVSTLELGDSALYLCASSLSYADTQYFGPGTRLTVL.

This clonotype has just a few counts. The CDR3 reads CASTLSGTYNSPLHF. CDR3 coding DNA: TGTGCCAGCACCCTATCCGGGACCTATAATTCACCCCTCCACTTT. The gene calls are TRBV6-5 and TRBJ1-6; D gene ambiguous. Trimming stripped 7 bases from V and 2 bases from J, with 12 bases between. The CDR3 spans 15 residues. Germline V gives CDR1 MNHEY, CDR2 SVGAGI.

This clonotype was picked up many times. The chain joins TRBV10-1 to TRBJ2-7; the match to TRBD2 covers 8 bases. V lost 5 bases, J lost 2 bases, and 5 bases stayed unmatched. Germline V gives CDR1 WNHNN, CDR2 SYGVQD (reference sequence). CDR3 length: 14 residues. The CDR3 is CASSPSGPAYEQYF. The CDR3 nucleotides read TGCGCCAGCAGTCCTAGCGGGCCAGCCTACGAGCAGTACTTC.

The genes are TRBV19 and TRBJ2-3; TRBD1 agrees at 11 bases. Trimming at V came to 5 bases and at J to 5 bases, leaving 6 bases not matched to a gene. The germline CDR1 and CDR2 sequences are LNHDA and SQIVND (reference sequence). This CDR3 has 15 residues. The CDR3 DNA follows: TGTGCCAGTAGTTCCCGGGACAGGGGGAAAGATACGCAGTATTTT. It yields the protein CASSSRDRGKDTQYF.

The chain carries TRBV11-2 and TRBJ2-1, with 8 bases that match TRBD2. Germline assignment: CDR1 SGHAT and CDR2 FQNNGV. This CDR3 has 15 residues. The trim removed 5 bases at V and 3 bases at J, leaving 6 bases unmatched. In DNA, the CDR3 is TGTGCCAGCAGCATTAGCGGGGCAGTCTACAATGAGCAGTTCTTC. It translates to CASSISGAVYNEQFF. Using reference TRBV11-2 and TRBJ2-1 for the parts outside the CDR3, the full variable domain is EAGVAQSPRYKIIEKRQSVAFWCNPISGHATLYWYQQILGQGPKLLIQFQNNGVVDDSQLPKDRFSAERLKGVDSTLKIQPAKLEDSAVYLCASSISGAVYNEQFFGPGTRLTVL.

V and J are TRBV12-5 and TRBJ1-2, with 7 bases matching TRBD1. The CDR3 contains 14 residues. Germline CDR1 LGHNT, CDR2 FRNRAP. V trimming: 5 bases; J trimming: 0 bases; junction bases outside the gene matches: 3. Here the CDR3 reads CASGAGQSNYGYTF. DNA for the CDR3: TGTGCTAGTGGTGCGGGACAGTCTAACTATGGCTACACCTTC.

This clonotype was recorded many times. The rearrangement joins TRBV5-4 to TRBJ2-7, with D perhaps TRBD1 or TRBD2 (5 bases each). The CDR3 runs to 14 residues. CDR1 is SGHNT and CDR2 is YYREEE in the germline V gene (reference sequence). Trimming removed 0 bases at V and 3 bases at J, with 10 bases between. CDR3 bases: TGTGCCAGCAGCTTGGGGGGACGTTTCTACGAGCAGTACTTC. It specifies CASSLGGRFYEQYF.

This clonotype was picked up many times. The CDR3 loop reads CASSPLLLPRGSAKNIQYF. CDR3 sequence (DNA): TGTGCCAGCAGCCCACTACTCCTTCCTAGGGGGTCGGCCAAAAACATTCAGTACTTC. The chain is built from TRBV7-2 and TRBJ2-4; possibly TRBD1 for D (6 bases). Germline V gene data show CDR1 as SGHTA and CDR2 as FQGNSA. This CDR3 has 19 amino acids. Trimming removed 5 bases at V and 1 base at J, with 24 bases between.

J is TRBJ2-3 and V is TRBV28; D unclear. Between the trimmed V and J ends, which lost 5 bases and 6 bases, there was a span of 12 bases. CDR3 length equals 13 residues. Germline CDR1 reads MDHEN; CDR2 reads SYDVKM. The CDR3 DNA reads TGTGCCAGCAGTCCCCCCCGTCGGGATACGCAGTATTTT. Translation gives CASSPPRRDTQYF.

This clonotype was recorded a few times. The chain uses TRBV11-3 and TRBJ2-3; D is undetermined. V was clipped by 1 base and J by 2 bases, with 10 bases between them. The germline CDR1 and CDR2 sequences are SGHNT and YENEEA. The CDR3 is 15 residues long. CDR3 bases: TGTGCCAGCAGCTTAGGAAGGGCGGCCACAGATACGCAGTATTTT. Residues: CASSLGRAATDTQYF.

This clonotype was counted only a few times. The chain links TRBV29-1 to TRBJ2-5; D not certain. Trimming cost V 2 bases and J 5 bases, with 9 bases left between them. The length of the CDR3 is 12 residues. Germline values: CDR1 SQVTM, CDR2 ANQGSEA. Here the CDR3 reads CSVESRRETQYF. The CDR3 DNA follows: TGCAGCGTTGAAAGTAGGCGGGAGACCCAGTACTTC. Looking up the rest from reference TRBV29-1 and TRBJ2-5 gives the full variable domain: SAVISQKPSRDICQRGTSLTIQCQVDSQVTMMFWYRQQPGQSLTLIATANQGSEATYESGFVIDKFPISRPNLTFSTLTVSNMSPEDSSIYLCSVESRRETQYFGPGTRLLVL.

Ten or more counts support this clonotype. The chain uses TRBV6-6 and TRBJ1-1; D is unclear. The CDR3 sequence is 13 residues long. From germline, CDR1 is MNHNY and CDR2 SVGAGI (reference sequence). V was cut by 0 bases and J by 5 bases, with 7 bases left in between. The CDR3 protein is CASSYSRDTEAFF. In DNA form, the CDR3 reads TGTGCCAGCAGTTACTCGAGGGATACTGAAGCTTTCTTT.

This clonotype was picked up one time. The chain joins TRBV19 to TRBJ2-1, with a possible D match to TRBD2 (6 bases). Germline V gene data show CDR1 as LNHDA and CDR2 as SQIVND (reference sequence). The CDR3 is 13 amino acids. Trimming removed 9 bases at V and 4 bases at J, with 13 bases between. The CDR3 sequence is CASWDGGYNEQFF. In nucleotides, the CDR3 is TGTGCCAGCTGGGACGGGGGTTACAATGAGCAGTTCTTC.

This clonotype was seen many times. The V call is TRBV4-1, the J call TRBJ2-2; maybe TRBD2 (5 bases). Trimming left V 0 bases short and J 3 bases short, with 8 bases between. The germline CDR1 and CDR2 sequences are MGHRA and YSYEKL. This CDR3 spans 15 amino acids. This CDR3 is CASSQDPGYTGELFF. CDR3 sequence (DNA): TGCGCCAGCAGCCAAGATCCGGGATACACCGGGGAGCTGTTTTTT.

This clonotype was recorded at least ten times. This chain joins TRBV20-1 and TRBJ2-1; D remains ambiguous. This CDR3 has 12 amino acids. The V end lost 0 bases, the J end lost 7 bases, and 7 bases lay between the germline ends. The germline V gene has CDR1 DFQATT and CDR2 SNEGSKA (reference sequence). The CDR3 here is CSARDNWNEQFF. The CDR3 DNA follows: TGCAGTGCTAGAGATAACTGGAATGAGCAGTTCTTC.

This clonotype has ten or more counts. This chain connects TRBV28 to TRBJ2-7, with 7 bases aligning to TRBD1. CDR3 length equals 14 residues. Germline V lookup: CDR1 MDHEN, CDR2 SYDVKM. The V gene end was trimmed by 5 bases and the J gene end by 4 bases; junction bases not matched to a gene: 8. In DNA form, the CDR3 reads TGTGCCAGCAGTCCCCAGGACAGGCTATACGAGCAGTACTTC. Protein product: CASSPQDRLYEQYF.

This clonotype was seen many times. The rearrangement joins TRBV27 to TRBJ2-2; D unresolved. Per germline, CDR1 MNHEY and CDR2 SMNVEV (reference sequence). Trimming left V 8 bases short and J 0 bases short, with 10 bases between. The CDR3 is 14 residues long. The CDR3 nucleotides read TGTGCCAGCCTGTCAGGCGCGAACACCGGGGAGCTGTTTTTT. As protein: CASLSGANTGELFF.

This clonotype showed up just a few times. At one end, the junction sequence differs from germline, possibly due to a read error. This chain connects TRBV7-2 to TRBJ1-5; D is perhaps TRBD1 (6 bases). The CDR3 consists of 15 residues. In germline, CDR1 is SGHTA, CDR2 FQGNSA. CDR3 region: CASSQAGGGNRPQHF. The CDR3 nucleotides are TGTGCCAGCAGCCAAGCTGGTGGGGGCAATCGGCCCCAGCATTTT.

The V and J genes are TRBV11-3 and TRBJ2-3; no reliable D call. The CDR3 covers 13 residues. Per germline, CDR1 SGHNT and CDR2 YENEEA. Trimming took off 4 bases at V and 8 bases at J, with 13 bases between the two ends. This chain's CDR3 is CASSSMADGTQYF. The CDR3 nucleotides read TGTGCCAGCAGCTCCATGGCAGACGGTACGCAGTATTTT.